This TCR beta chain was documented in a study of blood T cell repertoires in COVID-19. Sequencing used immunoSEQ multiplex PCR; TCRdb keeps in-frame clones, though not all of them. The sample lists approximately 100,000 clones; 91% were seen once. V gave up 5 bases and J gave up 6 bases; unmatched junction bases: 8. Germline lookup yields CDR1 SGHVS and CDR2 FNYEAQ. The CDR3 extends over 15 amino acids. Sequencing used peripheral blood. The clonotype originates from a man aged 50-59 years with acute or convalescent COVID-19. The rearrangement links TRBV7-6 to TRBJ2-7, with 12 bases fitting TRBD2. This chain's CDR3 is CASSMLAGGPREQYF. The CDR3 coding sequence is TGTGCCAGCAGCATGCTAGCGGGGGGGCCTCGCGAGCAGTACTTC.